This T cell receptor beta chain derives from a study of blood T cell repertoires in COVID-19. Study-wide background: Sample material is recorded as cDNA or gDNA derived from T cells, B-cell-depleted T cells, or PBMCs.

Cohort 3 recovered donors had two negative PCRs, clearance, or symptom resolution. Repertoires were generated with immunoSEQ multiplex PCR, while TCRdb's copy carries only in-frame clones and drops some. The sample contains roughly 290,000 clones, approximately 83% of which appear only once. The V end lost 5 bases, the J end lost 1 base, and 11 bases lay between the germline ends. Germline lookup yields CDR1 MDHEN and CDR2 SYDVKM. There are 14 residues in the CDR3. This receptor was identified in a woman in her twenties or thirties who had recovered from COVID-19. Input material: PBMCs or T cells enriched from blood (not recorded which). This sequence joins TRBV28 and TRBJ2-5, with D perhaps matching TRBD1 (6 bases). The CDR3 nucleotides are TGTGCCAGCAGTGGCCGGGACACCCAAGAGACCCAGTACTTC. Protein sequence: CASSGRDTQETQYF.